Below, 24 T cell receptor beta chains from the same sample are listed, as sequenced in a study of PD-L1 blockade in urothelial cancer. TCRdb's copy holds only in-frame clones and misses some; the assay was immunoSEQ multiplex PCR. The profile covers about 44,000 clones, with around 80% appearing a single time and about 3.2% taken by the ten largest. The specimen comprised PBMCs, sampled around atezolizumab (anti-PD-L1) treatment. Receptor source: a man between 65 and 80 years old with urothelial cancer.

This chain uses TRBV29-1 with TRBJ2-2; 7 nucleotides agree with TRBD2. V lost 2 bases and J lost 3; bases outside the gene matches: 9. Germline-derived CDR1 and CDR2 are SQVTM and ANQGSEA. The CDR3 contains 16 residues. The CDR3: CSVELAAGADTGELFF. Written as DNA, the CDR3 is TGCAGCGTTGAATTAGCGGCGGGAGCGGACACCGGGGAGCTGTTTTTT.

V is TRBV5-1 and J is TRBJ2-1; 11 bases are a match to TRBD2. The trim removed 1 base at V and 7 bases at J, leaving 10 bases unmatched. There are 17 residues in the CDR3. Per germline, CDR1 SGHRS and CDR2 YFSETQ. The CDR3 region has the DNA TGCGCCAGCAGCTTGTCCCCCCTAGCGGGAGGTGGAAATGAGCAGTTCTTC. Protein product: CASSLSPLAGGGNEQFF.

The chain has TRBV18 and TRBJ2-1; 9 bases map to TRBD1. There are 15 residues in the CDR3. V was pared by 2 bases and J by 5 bases, with 4 bases of the junction left unmatched. Germline V lookup: CDR1 KGHSH, CDR2 LQKENI. The CDR3 DNA is TGTGCCAGCTCACCAGGGACAGGGATCGACAATGAGCAGTTCTTC. This translates into CASSPGTGIDNEQFF.

This sequence joins TRBV5-4 and TRBJ2-5, with TRBD2 matching 9 bases. CDR1 and CDR2 (germline): SGHNT, YYREEE (reference sequence). V was clipped by 0 bases and J by 4 bases; unmatched bases: 10. This CDR3 region has 17 residues. CDR3 sequence (DNA): TGTGCCAGCAGCTTGGATCCAGCGGGAGGAGATGGAGAGACCCAGTACTTC. This codes for CASSLDPAGGDGETQYF. Using reference TRBV5-4 and TRBJ2-5 for the parts outside the CDR3, the full variable domain is ETGVTQSPTHLIKTRGQQVTLRCSSQSGHNTVSWYQQALGQGPQFIFQYYREEENGRGNFPPRFSGLQFPNYSSELNVNALELDDSALYLCASSLDPAGGDGETQYFGPGTRLLVL.

This clone was seen just once. This chain uses TRBV9 with TRBJ1-6; D might be TRBD1 (6 bases). The CDR3 has 15 amino acids. Germline-derived CDR1 and CDR2 are SGDLS and YYNGEE. With 5 bases removed from V and 8 bases from J, the gap between germline ends came to 17 bases. CDR3 sequence: CASRPREGVDSPLHF. CDR3 bases: TGTGCCAGCAGACCCAGGGAGGGGGTTGATTCACCCCTCCACTTT. Full variable domain (outside the CDR3, taken from reference TRBV9 and TRBJ1-6): DSGVTQTPKHLITATGQRVTLRCSPRSGDLSVYWYQQSLDQGLQFLIQYYNGEERAKGNILERFSAQQFPDLHSELNLSSLELGDSALYFCASRPREGVDSPLHFGNGTRLTVT.

The V call is TRBV5-1, the J call TRBJ2-5; 8 nucleotides align to TRBD2. V shed 4 bases and J 5 bases; nucleotides not matched to a gene: 10. This CDR3 is 15 amino acids long. In germline, CDR1 is SGHRS, CDR2 YFSETQ. The CDR3 DNA follows: TGCGCCAGCAGCCCCGCGGGGGGTTCGTGGGAGACCCAGTACTTC. Amino acids: CASSPAGGSWETQYF.

J is TRBJ2-7 and V is TRBV18; no firm D call. Trimming pared 11 bases from V and 1 base from J, leaving 9 bases between. Germline V CDR1 and CDR2: KGHSH, LQKENI. CDR3 size: 11 residues. CDR3 in DNA: TGTGCCTCGCGCGAATCCTACGAGCAGTACTTC. Amino acids: CASRESYEQYF.

CDR3 protein: CASSPGGTGRTGELFF. The CDR3 nucleotides read TGCGCCAGCAGCCCCGGGGGGACAGGGAGAACCGGGGAGCTGTTTTTT. The chain carries TRBV5-1 and TRBJ2-2, with 9 bases lining up with TRBD1. Germline CDR1 SGHRS, CDR2 YFSETQ. V was pared by 4 bases and J by 5 bases, with 9 bases of the junction left unmatched. The CDR3 has 16 residues.

The rearrangement joins TRBV5-8 to TRBJ1-2, with D possibly being TRBD1 (5 bases). Per germline, CDR1 SGHTS and CDR2 YDEGEE. This CDR3 is built from 13 residues. The V and J ends lost 2 bases and 7 bases respectively, with 12 bases between them. CDR3 residues: CASSFGREGGYTF. In DNA, the CDR3 is TGTGCCAGCAGCTTCGGCAGGGAGGGTGGCTACACCTTC. The full variable domain, rest sourced from reference TRBV5-8 and TRBJ1-2, is EAGVTQSPTHLIKTRGQQATLRCSPISGHTSVYWYQQALGLGLQFLLWYDEGEERNRGNFPPRFSGRQFPNYSSELNVNALELEDSALYLCASSFGREGGYTFGSGTRLTVV.

This clone was detected once. This sequence joins TRBV6-5 and TRBJ2-7; tentatively, D is TRBD1 (6 bases). In germline, CDR1 is MNHEY, CDR2 SVGAGI. The CDR3 length is 12 residues. V gave up 8 bases and J gave up 1 base, with 9 bases separating them. The CDR3 loop is CASGGWSYEQYF. The CDR3 coding sequence is TGTGCCAGCGGGGGCTGGTCCTACGAGCAGTACTTC.

This chain links TRBV15 with TRBJ2-3; TRBD2 aligns across 10 bases. With V trimmed by 9 bases and J by 0 bases, 6 bases remained unmatched. Germline CDR1 reads LNHNV; CDR2 reads YYDKDF (reference sequence). CDR3 size: 15 residues. CDR3 DNA sequence: TGTGCCACAAAACTAGCGGGGAGCAGCACAGATACGCAGTATTTT. Protein: CATKLAGSSTDTQYF.

The V call is TRBV19, the J call TRBJ2-1; the match to TRBD1 covers 8 bases. The V gene's germline CDR1 is LNHDA and CDR2 SQIVND (reference sequence). This CDR3 contains 14 residues. V lost 6 bases, J lost 8 bases, and 9 bases stayed unmatched. The CDR3 DNA is TGTGCCAGTAGCTACACCGGGACAGGCGATGAGCAGTTCTTC. Translated: CASSYTGTGDEQFF.

The chain links TRBV6-6 to TRBJ1-6; maybe TRBD1 (5 bases). V was shortened by 7 bases and J by 5 bases, with 12 bases between the two germline ends. The CDR3 covers 14 residues. CDR1 and CDR2 from the germline V gene are MNHNY and SVGAGI (reference sequence). The CDR3 is CASTRADNNSPLHF. Written as DNA, the CDR3 is TGTGCCAGCACCCGGGCGGACAATAATTCACCCCTCCACTTT.

V usage is TRBV6-1 and J usage is TRBJ1-5, with a possible D match to TRBD1 (6 bases). V gave up 5 bases and J gave up 4 bases, with 9 bases separating them. CDR1 MNHNS and CDR2 SASEGT come from the germline V gene. The CDR3 runs 13 residues. The CDR3 reads CASSLDRNQPQHF. The CDR3 DNA sequence: TGTGCCAGCAGTTTGGACAGAAATCAGCCCCAGCATTTT.

The chain recombines TRBV6-6 with TRBJ2-6, with 7 positions matching TRBD1. Unmatched junction bases numbered 6, after V lost 5 bases and J lost 2 bases. The V gene's germline CDR1 is MNHNY and CDR2 SVGAGI (reference sequence). The CDR3 is 16 amino acids. CDR3 residues: CASSKTGRTGANVLTF. As DNA, the CDR3 is TGTGCCAGCAGTAAGACAGGGCGAACTGGGGCCAACGTCCTGACTTTC.

J is TRBJ2-5 and V is TRBV5-1, with D possibly being TRBD2 (6 bases). The CDR3 runs to 14 residues. The germline gives CDR1 SGHRS, CDR2 YFSETQ. V lost 1 base and J lost 5, with 12 bases in between. The CDR3 region has the DNA TGCGCCAGCAGCTTGTTTGGGGGGATGGAGACCCAGTACTTC. Amino acids: CASSLFGGMETQYF.

The chain uses TRBV2 and TRBJ1-4, with D perhaps TRBD1 (5 bases). V lost 8 bases to trimming and J lost 8 bases, with 12 bases between them. The length of the CDR3 is 12 residues. Germline lookup yields CDR1 SNHLY and CDR2 FYNNEI. CDR3 sequence reads: CASRREVEKLFF. In DNA form, the CDR3 reads TGTGCCAGCCGCAGGGAGGTGGAAAAACTGTTTTTT. Together with reference TRBV2 and TRBJ1-4, the CDR3 gives the full variable domain: EPEVTQTPSHQVTQMGQEVILRCVPISNHLYFYWYRQILGQKVEFLVSFYNNEISEKSEIFDDQFSVERPDGSNFTLKIRSTKLEDSAMYFCASRREVEKLFFGSGTQLSVL.

The chain is built from TRBV6-1 and TRBJ1-1, with 7 bases matching TRBD1. This CDR3 is built from 13 residues. With 6 bases clipped from V and 3 bases from J, the junction kept 4 bases outside the gene matches. In germline, CDR1 is MNHNS, CDR2 SASEGT. The chain's CDR3 is CASSWTGDTEAFF. Here the CDR3 DNA reads TGTGCCAGCAGCTGGACAGGAGACACTGAAGCTTTCTTT.

CDR3 coding DNA: TGTGCCAGCAGTGGGACTAGTCGCTCCTACGAGCAGTACTTC. It yields the protein CASSGTSRSYEQYF. V usage is TRBV6-5 and J usage is TRBJ2-7, with 8 nucleotides matching TRBD2. The trim removed 5 bases at V and 0 bases at J, leaving 3 bases unmatched. The CDR3 length is 14 residues. Germline V gives CDR1 MNHEY, CDR2 SVGAGI.

The chain links TRBV15 to TRBJ1-1; tentative D call: TRBD1 (5 bases). Trimming stripped 1 base from V and 3 bases from J, with 12 bases between. The germline CDR1 and CDR2 sequences are LNHNV and YYDKDF (reference sequence). This CDR3 contains 15 residues. In DNA form, the CDR3 reads TGTGCCACCAGCAGAGCGGGGGTTTTGGACACTGAAGCTTTCTTT. As protein: CATSRAGVLDTEAFF.

The rearrangement uses TRBV2 and TRBJ2-3; TRBD2 matches at 13 bases. Germline values: CDR1 SNHLY, CDR2 FYNNEI. V lost 6 bases and J lost 5; bases outside the gene matches: 8. This CDR3 is built from 16 residues. CDR3 protein: CASRKLAGGPRDTQYF. The CDR3 coding sequence is TGTGCCAGCAGAAAACTAGCGGGAGGGCCAAGAGATACGCAGTATTTT.

This clone came up a few times. The V call is TRBV18, the J call TRBJ1-2, with D unresolved. CDR1 is KGHSH, CDR2 LQKENI, per germline. This CDR3 has 13 amino acids. The V gene lost 3 bases and the J gene lost 4 bases, with 9 bases spanning the gap. CDR3 nucleotide sequence: TGTGCCAGCTCACCCCAGGATAGCTATGGCTACACCTTC. Protein: CASSPQDSYGYTF.

The chain joins TRBV5-4 to TRBJ2-2; tentatively, D is TRBD2 (5 bases). The CDR3 has 15 amino acids. V lost 1 base to trimming and J lost 4 bases, with 11 bases between them. Germline V gives CDR1 SGHNT, CDR2 YYREEE (reference sequence). CDR3 nucleotide sequence: TGTGCCAGCAGCTTGAAGGCGGGCGGCACCGGGGAGCTGTTTTTT. Its translation: CASSLKAGGTGELFF.

The V and J genes are TRBV11-2 and TRBJ2-6; a possible D gene is TRBD2 (6 bases). The germline gives CDR1 SGHAT, CDR2 FQNNGV. Trimming left V 1 base short and J 1 base short, with 8 bases between. This CDR3 region has 16 residues. The CDR3 nucleotides are TGTGCCAGCAGCTTAGGGCGGGGATCTGGGGCCAACGTCCTGACTTTC. It is translated as CASSLGRGSGANVLTF.